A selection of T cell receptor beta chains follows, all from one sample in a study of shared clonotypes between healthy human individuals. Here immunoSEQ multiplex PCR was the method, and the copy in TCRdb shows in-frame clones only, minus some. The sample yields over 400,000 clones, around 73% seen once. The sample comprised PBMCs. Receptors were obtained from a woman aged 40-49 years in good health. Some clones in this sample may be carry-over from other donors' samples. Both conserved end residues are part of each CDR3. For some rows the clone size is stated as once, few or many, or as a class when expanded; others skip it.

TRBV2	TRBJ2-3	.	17	CASRVGTSGSGTDTQYF
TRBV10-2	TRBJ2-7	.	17	CASSDSTGRPASYEQYF
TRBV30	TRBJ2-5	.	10	CAWAVETQYF
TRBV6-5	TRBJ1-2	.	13	CASRRQASYGYTF
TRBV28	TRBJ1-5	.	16	CASSFGTHYSNQPQHF
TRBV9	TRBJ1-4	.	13	CASSRGPNEKLFF
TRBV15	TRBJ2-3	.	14	CATSRDRGADTQYF
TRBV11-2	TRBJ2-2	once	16	CASSRGTGSNTGELFF
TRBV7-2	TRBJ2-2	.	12	CASSFYRGELFF
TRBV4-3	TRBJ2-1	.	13	CASSHRGWGEQFF
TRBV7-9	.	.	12	CASRGGPYEQYF
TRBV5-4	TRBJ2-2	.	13	CASSLAMSGELFF
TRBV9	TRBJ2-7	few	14	CASSALRAGYEQYF
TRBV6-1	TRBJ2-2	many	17	CASSEGGGVGGTGELFF
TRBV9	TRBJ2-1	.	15	CASSVSGHGRNEQFF
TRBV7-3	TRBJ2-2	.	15	CASSRGQVDTGELFF
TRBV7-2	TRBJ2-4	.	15	CASSTRPEAKNIQYF